The 11 T cell receptor beta chains in this list originate from one sample, sequenced in a study of blood T cells in healthy people across ages. Alongside a J-beta primer mix, a sample-barcoded 5' primer served in a second PCR lasting about 7 to 11 cycles. A single record per CDR3 protein comes from TCRdb applying MiXCR to the 5' RACE reads. The sample shows over 600,000 distinct CDR3 sequences, around 21% of them seen only once. Material: blood. Source of these receptors: a man in his 70s in good health.

This clonotype has at least ten counts. The chain employs TRBV7-8 and TRBJ1-2, with 8 bases matching TRBD1. This CDR3 spans 15 amino acids. Losses at the gene ends were 0 bases for V and 1 base for J; bases not matched to a gene: 1. Germline values: CDR1 SGHVS, CDR2 FQNEAQ. The CDR3 spells CASSLAGQGNYGYTF. Written as DNA, the CDR3 is TGTGCCAGCAGCTTAGCCGGACAGGGTAACTATGGCTACACCTTC.

This clonotype was recorded at least ten times. The rearrangement joins TRBV2 to TRBJ1-5; D may be TRBD1 (5 bases). Trimming cost V 6 bases and J 4 bases, with 10 bases left between them. CDR1 SNHLY and CDR2 FYNNEI come from the germline V gene. The CDR3 has 13 amino acids. The CDR3 region is CASSGTGNQPQHF. DNA for the CDR3: TGTGCCAGCAGCGGGACGGGGAATCAGCCCCAGCATTTT.

The chain uses TRBV4-1 and TRBJ2-7; D is undetermined. CDR1 is MGHRA and CDR2 is YSYEKL in the germline V gene. Trimming removed 1 base from V and 2 bases from J, with 6 bases in between. This CDR3 has 13 residues. The CDR3, as DNA: TGCGCCAGCAGCCAAGCCCGGGCCTACGAGCAGTACTTC. It specifies CASSQARAYEQYF.

In this sample, this clonotype turned up a few times. The CDR3 sequence: CATSDPGGQYGYTF. In nucleotides, the CDR3 is TGTGCCACCAGTGACCCCGGAGGGCAGTATGGCTACACCTTC. The J gene is TRBJ1-2, the V gene TRBV24-1; D is ambiguous. Per the germline V gene, CDR1 is KGHDR and CDR2 is SFDVKD. The CDR3 sequence is 14 residues long. V lost 4 bases, J lost 5 bases, and 13 bases lay in between.

The rearrangement uses TRBV12-3 or TRBV12-4 and TRBJ2-6; D remains unclear. Trimming pared 5 bases from V and 0 bases from J, leaving 11 bases between. The CDR3 covers 16 residues. The CDR3 DNA reads as TGTGCCAGCAGTCCCGGACGGAACTCTGGGGCCAACGTCCTGACTTTC. Translation: CASSPGRNSGANVLTF.

The CDR3 nucleotides read TGCAGCGCTTTAGAGGCAGGGTATGGCAATCAGCCCCAGCATTTT. Residues: CSALEAGYGNQPQHF. This chain joins TRBV29-1 and TRBJ1-5; D is perhaps TRBD1 (5 bases). V was cut by 7 bases and J by 2 bases, with 18 bases left in between. CDR3 size: 15 residues. Germline CDR1 is SQVTM and CDR2 is ANQGSEA.

The chain recombines TRBV15 with TRBJ2-5; tentative D call: TRBD2 (5 bases). The CDR3 loop spans 14 amino acids. Per the germline V gene, CDR1 is LNHNV and CDR2 is YYDKDF (reference sequence). V gave up 0 bases and J gave up 4 bases, with 9 bases separating them. CDR3 sequence: CATSRDGRGETQYF. DNA of the CDR3: TGTGCCACCAGCAGAGATGGCCGGGGAGAGACCCAGTACTTC. The complete variable domain, with remaining parts taken from reference TRBV15 and TRBJ2-5, reads DAMVIQNPRYQVTQFGKPVTLSCSQTLNHNVMYWYQQKSSQAPKLLFHYYDKDFNNEADTPDNFQSRRPNTSFCFLDIRSPGLGDTAMYLCATSRDGRGETQYFGPGTRLLVL.

Only a few counts were recorded for this clonotype. This sequence joins TRBV10-3 and TRBJ2-5, with D perhaps being TRBD1 or TRBD2 (5 bases each). Germline-derived CDR1 and CDR2 are ENHRY and SYGVKD. Trimming cost V 6 bases and J 0 bases, with 14 bases left between them. This CDR3 comprises 15 residues. This CDR3 reads CAISEGMGYQETQYF. The CDR3 DNA is TGTGCCATCAGCGAGGGGATGGGATACCAAGAGACCCAGTACTTC.

The V call is TRBV12-3 or TRBV12-4, the J call TRBJ2-7; D possibly corresponds to TRBD1 (6 bases). V shed 2 bases and J shed 7 bases, with 12 bases lying between them. The CDR3 has 13 amino acids. The CDR3 coding sequence is TGTGCCAGCAGTTTATCCGAAAGGGGGGAGCAGTACTTC. Residues: CASSLSERGEQYF.

Notes on this clonotype: The germline gene is not matched at one end of the junction; a read error may be the cause. V usage is TRBV10-3 and J usage is TRBJ2-1; D assignment may be TRBD1 or TRBD2 (6 bases each). This CDR3 is 15 amino acids long. CDR1 is ENHRY, CDR2 SYGVKD, per germline. The CDR3 sequence: CALSGSGAETNEQFF. As DNA, the CDR3 is TGTGCCCTCAGTGGTTCGGGGGCTGAGACGAATGAGCAGTTCTTC.

The rearrangement uses TRBV2 and TRBJ1-3; D gene uncertain. V dropped 7 bases and J dropped 0 bases, with 7 bases sitting between them. The CDR3 extends over 13 amino acids. The germline V gene has CDR1 SNHLY and CDR2 FYNNEI. CDR3 nucleotides: TGTGCCAGCACACAGAGCTCTGGAAACACCATATATTTT. Translating gives CASTQSSGNTIYF.